A single sample gave rise to the 26 T cell receptor beta chains below, sequenced in a study of T cell responses to AZD1222 COVID-19 vaccine. Clones were read by immunoSEQ multiplex PCR, and TCRdb kept only the in-frame ones, dropping some. This table holds some 170,000 clones, 90% found once. This sample comprised peripheral blood, obtained 28 days after the second dose of the MenACWY control vaccine. Receptors originate from an adult who received the MenACWY meningococcal vaccine as a control.

The chain carries TRBV7-2 and TRBJ2-7; D gene ambiguous. CDR1 is SGHTA and CDR2 is FQGNSA in the germline V gene. Deletions cut 1 base from V and 2 bases from J, with 9 bases between. The CDR3 has 14 amino acids. Here the CDR3 reads CASSLEGGPYEQYF. CDR3 DNA: TGTGCCAGCAGCTTAGAGGGCGGACCCTACGAGCAGTACTTC.

The chain recombines TRBV11-3 with TRBJ2-7; D may be TRBD2 (5 bases). The V gene lost 1 base and the J gene lost 3 bases, with 16 bases spanning the gap. CDR1 and CDR2 from the germline V gene are SGHNT and YENEEA. The CDR3 is 16 residues long. The CDR3 DNA sequence: TGTGCCAGCAGCTTAGGCGGCTCGACGGGGAGCTACGAGCAGTACTTC. Translating gives CASSLGGSTGSYEQYF.

The chain employs TRBV24-1 and TRBJ2-3, with TRBD2 matching 10 bases. V was pared by 4 bases and J by 3 bases, with 3 bases of the junction left unmatched. This CDR3 region has 15 residues. Germline V lookup: CDR1 KGHDR, CDR2 SFDVKD. The CDR3 nucleotides are TGTGCCACCAGTGACATAGCGGGAGGAACAGATACGCAGTATTTT. Its protein is CATSDIAGGTDTQYF.

The chain uses TRBV28 and TRBJ1-2; D may be TRBD1 (6 bases). The CDR3 runs 12 residues. Trimming cost V 4 bases and J 7 bases, with 10 bases left between them. Germline V gene data show CDR1 as MDHEN and CDR2 as SYDVKM. As DNA, the CDR3 is TGTGCCAGCAGTTCGGCAGGGGCTGGCTACACCTTC. Translation: CASSSAGAGYTF.

The chain employs TRBV9 and TRBJ2-7, with D uncertain. Trimming took off 4 bases at V and 0 bases at J, with 11 bases between the two ends. CDR1 and CDR2 from the germline V gene are SGDLS and YYNGEE. The CDR3 totals 14 residues. In nucleotides, the CDR3 is TGTGCCAGCAGCCCCCCCTCGGACTCCTACGAGCAGTACTTC. Protein sequence: CASSPPSDSYEQYF.

V and J are TRBV5-1 and TRBJ2-1, with TRBD2 as a possible D gene (6 bases). Germline CDR1 is SGHRS and CDR2 is YFSETQ. V lost 6 bases and J lost 10, with 17 bases in between. CDR3 size: 13 residues. As DNA, the CDR3 is TGCGCCAGCACAGCGGAGGGAGAGAGGGAGCAGTTCTTC. It encodes CASTAEGEREQFF.

The V gene is TRBV27, the J gene TRBJ2-1, with D perhaps TRBD2 (5 bases). V was pared by 6 bases and J by 0 bases, with 9 bases between. This CDR3 is 14 amino acids long. The germline V gene encodes CDR1 MNHEY and CDR2 SMNVEV (reference sequence). This chain's CDR3 is CASRVANSYNEQFF. Written as DNA, the CDR3 is TGTGCCAGCAGAGTAGCGAACTCCTACAATGAGCAGTTCTTC.

The chain employs TRBV4-3 and TRBJ2-5; TRBD2 matches 8 bases. With V trimmed by 1 base and J by 5 bases, 6 bases remained unmatched. The CDR3 extends over 15 amino acids. Germline V gives CDR1 LGHNA, CDR2 YSLEER. CDR3 sequence: CASSQGRSGGETQYF. CDR3 sequence (DNA): TGCGCCAGCAGCCAAGGTCGGTCGGGAGGGGAGACCCAGTACTTC.

V and J are TRBV12-5 and TRBJ2-1; possibly TRBD1 for D (6 bases). Trimming removed 6 bases from V and 4 bases from J, with 13 bases in between. The germline V gene has CDR1 LGHNT and CDR2 FRNRAP. CDR3 size: 14 residues. Here the CDR3 reads CASGPDRWYNEQFF. The CDR3 DNA is TGTGCTAGTGGCCCCGACAGGTGGTACAATGAGCAGTTCTTC.

The chain couples TRBV5-6 to TRBJ2-7; no clear D. The germline V and J ends were trimmed by 0 bases and 0 bases, with 7 bases remaining between them. The germline CDR1 and CDR2 sequences are SGHDT and YYEEEE. The CDR3 covers 14 residues. Here the CDR3 DNA reads TGTGCCAGCAGCTTGGGTATTCTCTCCTACGAGCAGTACTTC. Protein sequence: CASSLGILSYEQYF.

The chain couples TRBV18 to TRBJ1-2; 7 positions agree with TRBD1. V lost 3 bases to trimming and J lost 2 bases; unmatched junction nucleotides: 3. Germline loops: CDR1 KGHSH, CDR2 LQKENI. The CDR3 extends over 14 amino acids. Here the CDR3 DNA reads TGTGCCAGCTCACCCGGACAGGCGAACTATGGCTACACCTTC. Its translation is CASSPGQANYGYTF.

The chain recombines TRBV9 with TRBJ1-2, with 8 bases identical to TRBD1. The CDR3 is made up of 16 amino acids. The V gene end was trimmed by 7 bases and the J gene end by 4 bases; junction bases not matched to a gene: 15. Germline-derived CDR1 and CDR2 are SGDLS and YYNGEE. The CDR3 reads CASAHSGGQVTYGYTF. The CDR3 region has the DNA TGTGCCAGCGCCCACTCTGGGGGACAGGTTACCTATGGCTACACCTTC.

V is TRBV9 and J is TRBJ2-1; D might be TRBD1 (6 bases). The CDR3 is made up of 16 amino acids. Germline CDR1 is SGDLS and CDR2 is YYNGEE. Trimming took off 0 bases at V and 1 base at J, with 11 bases between the two ends. CDR3 DNA sequence: TGTGCCAGCAGCGTAGTGGCACAGGGTTCCTACAATGAGCAGTTCTTC. It translates to CASSVVAQGSYNEQFF. Variable domain in full (rest from reference TRBV9 and TRBJ2-1): DSGVTQTPKHLITATGQRVTLRCSPRSGDLSVYWYQQSLDQGLQFLIQYYNGEERAKGNILERFSAQQFPDLHSELNLSSLELGDSALYFCASSVVAQGSYNEQFFGPGTRLTVL.

This sequence joins TRBV6-5 and TRBJ2-7, with a tentative D call TRBD1 (6 bases). Germline assignment: CDR1 MNHEY and CDR2 SVGAGI. The CDR3 consists of 14 residues. Trimming removed 6 bases at V and 5 bases at J, with 17 bases between. The CDR3 loop is CASSPGTNGHEQYF. CDR3 nucleotides: TGTGCCAGCAGCCCCGGGACAAATGGCCACGAGCAGTACTTC.

This clone was counted a few times. This sequence joins TRBV29-1 and TRBJ1-1; D ambiguous. Trimming removed 4 bases at V and 1 base at J, with 10 bases between. Germline CDR1 reads SQVTM; CDR2 reads ANQGSEA. CDR3 length: 13 residues. The CDR3 DNA reads TGCAGCGTTGTTATGGGTTCGAACACTGAAGCTTTCTTT. The encoded protein is CSVVMGSNTEAFF.

This chain joins TRBV6-4 and TRBJ2-1; no clear D. The germline CDR1 and CDR2 sequences are MRHNA and SNTAGT. V gave up 2 bases and J gave up 7 bases, with 9 bases separating them. The CDR3 runs 13 residues. CDR3 residues: CASSDGPINEQFF. CDR3 sequence (DNA): TGTGCCAGCAGTGACGGCCCGATTAATGAGCAGTTCTTC.

The genes are TRBV3-1 (or the pseudogene TRBV3-2) and TRBJ2-2; weak D call: TRBD1 (6 bases). V was trimmed by 2 bases and J by 4 bases, leaving 20 bases between them. Per germline, CDR1 LGHDT and CDR2 YNNKEL (reference sequence). CDR3 length: 18 residues. In DNA form, the CDR3 reads TGTGCCAGCAGCCAACTATTTGGGGGCCTACCCAGCACCGGGGAGCTGTTTTTT. It translates to CASSQLFGGLPSTGELFF.

V is TRBV19 and J is TRBJ2-1; TRBD2 might be the D (6 bases). The V and J ends lost 5 bases and 7 bases respectively, with 15 bases between them. The CDR3 loop spans 14 amino acids. CDR1 is LNHDA, CDR2 SQIVND, per germline (reference sequence). The CDR3 DNA is TGTGCCAGTAGTTTCCCGGGACTCCTTAATGAGCAGTTCTTC. It specifies CASSFPGLLNEQFF.

V gene TRBV9 combines with J gene TRBJ1-3; 8 nucleotides line up with TRBD1. Looked up from germline, CDR1 is SGDLS and CDR2 is YYNGEE. CDR3 size: 15 residues. Trimming removed 4 bases from V and 3 bases from J; junction bases left unmatched: 6. This chain's CDR3 is CASSPRDRFGNTIYF. DNA of the CDR3: TGTGCCAGCAGCCCAAGGGACAGGTTTGGAAACACCATATATTTT. Supplemented by reference TRBV9 and TRBJ1-3, the full variable domain reads DSGVTQTPKHLITATGQRVTLRCSPRSGDLSVYWYQQSLDQGLQFLIQYYNGEERAKGNILERFSAQQFPDLHSELNLSSLELGDSALYFCASSPRDRFGNTIYFGEGSWLTVV.

This chain connects TRBV24-1 to TRBJ1-6; 9 bases agree with TRBD1. The CDR3 is 16 residues long. Looked up from germline, CDR1 is KGHDR and CDR2 is SFDVKD. J was trimmed by 7 bases and V by 5 bases; bases with no gene match: 8. CDR3 DNA sequence: TGTGCCACCAGTGCCGCGACAGGGGGTGTGAATTCACCCCTCCACTTT. Amino acid sequence: CATSAATGGVNSPLHF.

The chain employs TRBV5-1 and TRBJ1-6; D gene unclear. The CDR3 length is 15 residues. V was shortened by 0 bases and J by 1 base, with 5 bases between the two germline ends. Germline CDR1 is SGHRS and CDR2 is YFSETQ. CDR3: CASSLGVSYNSPLHF. CDR3 bases: TGCGCCAGCAGCTTGGGGGTATCCTATAATTCACCCCTCCACTTT.

The chain joins TRBV15 to TRBJ1-1, with D possibly being TRBD1 (5 bases). Germline CDR1 is LNHNV and CDR2 is YYDKDF (reference sequence). The CDR3 contains 16 residues. V was clipped by 0 bases and J by 1 base, with 12 bases between them. The CDR3, as DNA: TGTGCCACCAGCAGAGATAATCCGGGGCCGAACACTGAAGCTTTCTTT. Its translation is CATSRDNPGPNTEAFF. Full variable domain (remainder filled in from reference TRBV15 and TRBJ1-1): DAMVIQNPRYQVTQFGKPVTLSCSQTLNHNVMYWYQQKSSQAPKLLFHYYDKDFNNEADTPDNFQSRRPNTSFCFLDIRSPGLGDTAMYLCATSRDNPGPNTEAFFGQGTRLTVV.

The V gene is TRBV30, the J gene TRBJ1-5, with D unresolved. The length of the CDR3 is 15 residues. The germline V and J ends were trimmed by 2 bases and 6 bases, with 17 bases remaining between them. Per the germline V gene, CDR1 is GTSNPN and CDR2 is SVGIG (reference sequence). For the CDR3, the DNA is TGTGCCTGGAGTCCCAATACCCCCGGGTTTCAGCCCCAGCATTTT. Translation: CAWSPNTPGFQPQHF.

This rearrangement joins TRBV9 to TRBJ2-7; D is possibly TRBD1 or TRBD2 (5 bases each). With 3 bases removed from V and 12 bases from J, the gap between germline ends came to 19 bases. Germline CDR1 SGDLS, CDR2 YYNGEE. The CDR3 is 13 residues long. The CDR3 is CASSASTPGPLYF. The CDR3 bases are TGTGCCAGCAGCGCTTCTACCCCGGGACCCCTGTACTTC.

The CDR3 reads CASSSAGGATGELFF. The CDR3 DNA reads as TGTGCCAGCAGCTCGGCGGGCGGGGCTACCGGGGAGCTGTTTTTT. The rearrangement joins TRBV6-2 or TRBV6-3 to TRBJ2-2; a possible D gene is TRBD2 (6 bases). The CDR3 has 15 amino acids. Trimming cost V 6 bases and J 5 bases, with 16 bases left between them. The germline gives CDR1 MNHEY, CDR2 SVGEGT.

This chain's CDR3 is CASSLGVGIYNEQFF. CDR3 in DNA: TGCGCCAGCAGCTTGGGAGTAGGAATTTACAATGAGCAGTTCTTC. The chain links TRBV5-1 to TRBJ2-1, with unresolved D. With 0 bases removed from V and 4 bases from J, the gap between germline ends came to 11 bases. CDR1 is SGHRS and CDR2 is YFSETQ in the germline V gene. The CDR3 is 15 residues long.